The next 26 T cell receptor beta chains were all read from a single sample in a study of cytomegalovirus exposure and HLA in healthy donors (dated by TCRdb to about 2017). The library came from the immunoSEQ multiplex PCR assay. A mixture of 60 forward primers for TCR Vbeta segments and 13 reverse primers for TCR Jbeta segments was used in the multiplex PCR. The table comes from immuneACCESS by way of TCRdb, which keeps in-frame sequences with V and J called. Part of the clones is missing from these tables; in studies checked, under half for an unresolved V gene and the rest for unknown reasons. This sample holds about 200,000 clones; 79% were observed only once. The ten largest account for less than 2% of the sample. The source material was PBMCs. These receptors were taken from a girl aged 10-17 years in good health and CMV-seropositive.

The chain uses TRBV7-2 and TRBJ1-6; D uncertain. This CDR3 has 12 residues. Germline values: CDR1 SGHTA, CDR2 FQGNSA. The V end was cut by 1 base, the J end by 9 bases, with 4 bases between. The CDR3 nucleotides are TGTGCCAGCAGCTTAGATATTTCACCCCTCCACTTT. Its protein is CASSLDISPLHF.

The chain links TRBV7-2 to TRBJ2-5; 11 bases are a match to TRBD2. The germline V gene has CDR1 SGHTA and CDR2 FQGNSA. This CDR3 has 19 residues. Germline trimming cut 5 bases from V and 4 bases from J; bases unmatched to any gene: 18. CDR3 sequence reads: CASSRGLGQGTSGGETQYF. As DNA, the CDR3 is TGTGCCAGCAGCCGCGGACTTGGACAAGGGACTAGCGGTGGAGAGACCCAGTACTTC.

The CDR3 here is CASSVTWAGTEAFF. The CDR3 region has the DNA TGTGCCAGCAGCGTAACATGGGCTGGCACTGAAGCTTTCTTT. The genes are TRBV2 and TRBJ1-1; D gene ambiguous. Germline V gene sequence: CDR1 SNHLY, CDR2 FYNNEI. This CDR3 is 14 amino acids long. Trimming took 6 bases from V and 4 from J, leaving 15 bases between them.

The rearrangement joins TRBV19 to TRBJ1-6; the D is unclear. Between the trimmed V and J ends, which lost 8 bases and 6 bases, there was a span of 14 bases. CDR3 length: 14 amino acids. Germline-derived CDR1 and CDR2 are LNHDA and SQIVND (reference sequence). CDR3 protein: CASSLLGTNSPLHF. CDR3 DNA sequence: TGTGCCAGTTCCCTGCTGGGCACTAATTCACCCCTCCACTTT.

This chain connects TRBV9 to TRBJ2-5, with 8 bases matching TRBD1. CDR1 and CDR2 from the germline V gene are SGDLS and YYNGEE. The V gene end was trimmed by 4 bases and the J gene end by 2 bases; junction bases not matched to a gene: 10. The CDR3 consists of 16 residues. For the CDR3, the DNA is TGTGCCAGCAGCCACCTGGGACAGGAGTCGCAAGAGACCCAGTACTTC. Protein sequence: CASSHLGQESQETQYF.

This chain uses TRBV10-3 with TRBJ2-3, with 14 bases fitting TRBD2. The germline V gene has CDR1 ENHRY and CDR2 SYGVKD. Unmatched junction bases numbered 5, after V lost 5 bases and J lost 7 bases. This CDR3 has 15 amino acids. The CDR3 DNA reads as TGTGCCATCAGTACCTGGACTAGCGGGAGGAATACGCAGTATTTT. It translates to CAISTWTSGRNTQYF.

CDR3 in amino acids: CASSFNTGVSYGYTF. Here the CDR3 DNA reads TGCGCCAGCAGTTTTAACACAGGGGTGAGCTATGGCTACACCTTC. The chain carries TRBV5-1 and TRBJ1-2; 7 bases line up with TRBD1. The germline CDR1 and CDR2 sequences are SGHRS and YFSETQ. The V segment lost 5 bases and the J segment 4 bases; nucleotides outside the gene matches: 11. CDR3 length: 15 amino acids. The full variable domain, in which reference TRBV5-1 and TRBJ1-2 provide the parts outside the CDR3, is KAGVTQTPRYLIKTRGQQVTLSCSPISGHRSVSWYQQTPGQGLQFLFEYFSETQRNKGNFPGRFSGRQFSNSRSEMNVSTLELGDSALYLCASSFNTGVSYGYTFGSGTRLTVV.

The V gene is TRBV5-4, the J gene TRBJ2-5; 7 bases agree with TRBD2. CDR1 SGHNT and CDR2 YYREEE come from the germline V gene (reference sequence). The CDR3 contains 14 residues. J gave up 3 bases and V 0 bases, and 2 bases lay outside the gene matches. The CDR3 DNA sequence: TGTGCCAGCAGCTTGGAAGGGAGGGAAGAGACCCAGTACTTC. It encodes CASSLEGREETQYF.

The chain carries TRBV13 and TRBJ2-2, with 10 bases that match TRBD2. Unmatched junction bases numbered 2, after V lost 5 bases and J lost 2 bases. This CDR3 spans 15 amino acids. Germline loops: CDR1 PRHDT, CDR2 FYEKMQ (reference sequence). CDR3 in DNA: TGTGCCAGCAGCCGGACTAGCGGTAACACCGGGGAGCTGTTTTTT. Its protein is CASSRTSGNTGELFF.

This chain uses TRBV9 with TRBJ1-3; tentative D call: TRBD1 (6 bases). CDR1 is SGDLS, CDR2 YYNGEE, per germline. This CDR3 spans 16 amino acids. Trimming took off 0 bases at V and 0 bases at J, with 10 bases between the two ends. The DNA for the CDR3 is TGTGCCAGCAGCGTAGGACAGGAGAGCTCTGGAAACACCATATATTTT. Its translation: CASSVGQESSGNTIYF.

The chain employs TRBV9 and TRBJ2-3, with 13 bases aligning to TRBD2. Germline V CDR1 and CDR2: SGDLS, YYNGEE. Trimming removed 4 bases from V and 3 bases from J; junction bases left unmatched: 5. CDR3 length: 16 amino acids. CDR3 DNA: TGTGCCAGCAGCCCCAGGACTAGCGGGGGAACAGATACGCAGTATTTT. It yields the protein CASSPRTSGGTDTQYF.

The chain recombines TRBV25-1 with TRBJ2-7; possibly TRBD1 for D (6 bases). The CDR3 length is 13 residues. From germline, CDR1 is MGHDK and CDR2 SYGVNS. Trimming stripped 7 bases from V and 6 bases from J, with 16 bases between. CDR3 in amino acids: CASKGVGLGEQYF. The CDR3, as DNA: TGTGCCAGCAAGGGGGTAGGTCTTGGCGAGCAGTACTTC.

This sequence joins TRBV10-1 and TRBJ2-3; 8 bases align to TRBD2. The CDR3 length is 14 residues. The germline CDR1 and CDR2 sequences are WNHNN and SYGVQD (reference sequence). V lost 3 bases, J lost 3 bases, and 2 bases stayed unmatched. The DNA for the CDR3 is TGCGCCAGCAGTGACGGGGGGGCAACAGATACGCAGTATTTT. Translated, it gives CASSDGGATDTQYF.

This clone was counted once. V gene TRBV10-3 combines with J gene TRBJ1-1, with D possibly being TRBD1 (6 bases). This CDR3 is built from 14 residues. V was cut by 10 bases and J by 4 bases, with 19 bases left in between. Germline CDR1 ENHRY, CDR2 SYGVKD. The CDR3 sequence is CATTSGQGRTEAFF. For the CDR3, the DNA is TGTGCCACCACTTCCGGGCAGGGGCGCACTGAAGCTTTCTTT.

The chain couples TRBV30 to TRBJ1-1, with D possibly matching TRBD1 (6 bases). CDR3 length: 14 amino acids. Germline CDR1 and CDR2: GTSNPN and SVGIG (reference sequence). V lost 0 bases, J lost 3 bases, and 11 bases lay in between. The CDR3 DNA reads as TGTGCCTGGAGTGTATGGGGGCTCCACACTGAAGCTTTCTTT. Translated, it gives CAWSVWGLHTEAFF. The full variable domain, in which reference TRBV30 and TRBJ1-1 provide the parts outside the CDR3, is SQTIHQWPATLVQPVGSPLSLECTVEGTSNPNLYWYRQAAGRGLQLLFYSVGIGQISSEVPQNLSASRPQDRQFILSSKKLLLSDSGFYLCAWSVWGLHTEAFFGQGTRLTVV.

The J gene is TRBJ1-2, the V gene TRBV7-9; D gene ambiguous. The CDR3 spans 11 residues. CDR1 is SEHNR, CDR2 FQNEAQ, per germline (reference sequence). V lost 5 bases, J lost 6 bases, and 7 bases lay in between. CDR3 DNA: TGTGCCAGCAGCCGTTTCCATGGCTACACCTTC. Translated, it gives CASSRFHGYTF.

The gene calls are TRBV9 and TRBJ2-7; 10 bases are shared with TRBD1. J lost 6 bases, V lost 3 bases, and 9 bases had no gene match. CDR3 length: 15 residues. Germline lookup yields CDR1 SGDLS and CDR2 YYNGEE. The chain's CDR3 is CASSAPDRGPGEQYF. DNA for the CDR3: TGTGCCAGCAGCGCCCCCGACAGGGGGCCGGGCGAGCAGTACTTC.

The chain uses TRBV5-1 and TRBJ2-7; the D gene is possibly TRBD1 (7 bases). Germline V lookup: CDR1 SGHRS, CDR2 YFSETQ. V was trimmed by 3 bases and J by 1 base, leaving 11 bases between them. The CDR3 spans 14 residues. The DNA of the CDR3 is TGCGCCAGCAGCTGGGGGGACAGTTCCTACGAGCAGTACTTC. It specifies CASSWGDSSYEQYF.

This chain connects TRBV14 to TRBJ2-3; no definite D call. This CDR3 is built from 15 residues. Germline CDR1 reads SGHDN; CDR2 reads FVKESK. V was clipped by 1 base and J by 4 bases, with 12 bases between them. The CDR3 loop is CASSQVRSSPDTQYF. CDR3 nucleotides: TGTGCCAGCAGCCAAGTTCGGTCGAGCCCAGATACGCAGTATTTT.

Only a few counts were recorded for this clone. This sequence joins TRBV11-3 and TRBJ2-7; possible D gene TRBD2, 5 bases. Germline V gives CDR1 SGHNT, CDR2 YENEEA. V was shortened by 6 bases and J by 7 bases, with 19 bases between the two germline ends. The CDR3 totals 14 residues. CDR3 loop: CASSLSVAFTEQYF. The CDR3 nucleotides are TGTGCCAGCAGTCTTAGCGTAGCCTTTACGGAGCAGTACTTC.

V usage is TRBV5-6 and J usage is TRBJ1-1; D remains unclear. In germline, CDR1 is SGHDT, CDR2 YYEEEE. Trimming shortened V by 7 bases and J by 4 bases, and 8 bases separated the two germline ends. The CDR3 contains 11 residues. The CDR3 bases are TGTGCCAGCTCCCGGGGCACTGAAGCTTTCTTT. Translating it yields CASSRGTEAFF. The whole variable domain, remainder taken from reference TRBV5-6 and TRBJ1-1, is DAGVTQSPTHLIKTRGQQVTLRCSPKSGHDTVSWYQQALGQGPQFIFQYYEEEERQRGNFPDRFSGHQFPNYSSELNVNALLLGDSALYLCASSRGTEAFFGQGTRLTVV.

J is TRBJ2-5 and V is TRBV6-6; perhaps TRBD1 as D (6 bases). Looked up from germline, CDR1 is MNHNY and CDR2 is SVGAGI (reference sequence). V gave up 2 bases and J gave up 7 bases, with 17 bases separating them. The CDR3 is 15 amino acids. The CDR3 spells CASSYGGAPAGTQYF. The CDR3 nucleotides read TGTGCCAGCAGTTACGGGGGCGCCCCGGCGGGGACCCAGTACTTC.

The chain uses TRBV11-3 and TRBJ2-1, with 11 bases aligning to TRBD2. Germline V CDR1 and CDR2: SGHNT, YENEEA. The CDR3 length is 15 residues. V dropped 1 base and J dropped 5; count of bases not matched to a gene: 1. CDR3: CASSLASGGNNEQFF. CDR3 bases: TGTGCCAGCAGCTTAGCTAGCGGGGGGAACAATGAGCAGTTCTTC.

This rearrangement joins TRBV30 to TRBJ1-5; maybe TRBD1 (6 bases). The CDR3 runs 14 residues. Between the trimmed V and J ends, which lost 0 bases and 6 bases, there was a span of 12 bases. Germline V lookup: CDR1 GTSNPN, CDR2 SVGIG (reference sequence). This CDR3 reads CAWSVQGFGQPQHF. The CDR3 nucleotides are TGTGCCTGGAGTGTACAGGGCTTTGGTCAGCCCCAGCATTTT.

The V and J genes are TRBV5-1 and TRBJ1-3, with TRBD1 matching 7 bases. Germline values: CDR1 SGHRS, CDR2 YFSETQ. V was pared by 5 bases and J by 2 bases, with 4 bases of the junction left unmatched. The CDR3 covers 14 residues. CDR3 loop: CASRPGTAGNTIYF. The CDR3 region has the DNA TGCGCCAGCAGACCCGGGACAGCTGGAAACACCATATATTTT.

This clone was detected a few times. The J gene is TRBJ1-1, the V gene TRBV5-1; D call uncertain. This CDR3 has 14 amino acids. Germline CDR1 is SGHRS and CDR2 is YFSETQ. The V end was cut by 2 bases, the J end by 0 bases, with 8 bases between. CDR3 sequence reads: CASSLTGMNTEAFF. The CDR3 DNA follows: TGCGCCAGCAGCTTAACGGGTATGAACACTGAAGCTTTCTTT.